This TCR beta chain was captured by sequencing in a study of blood T cells in healthy people across ages. This clonotype was counted many times. The antigen is unknown. There are 13 residues in the CDR3. From germline, CDR1 is SGHTA and CDR2 FQGNSA. The ends were cut back, 4 bases at V and 0 bases at J, with 5 bases in the middle. A sample-barcoded 5' primer and a J-beta primer mix were used in a second PCR of roughly 6 to 12 cycles. Every sample returned 2.5 million or more CDR3-containing paired-end reads. TCRdb re-called the 5' RACE reads through MiXCR, storing one row per CDR3 protein. The repertoire holds 1.5 million to 2 million distinct CDR3 sequences, with about 28% as singletons. Study findings and constraints: More naive CD4+ cells and higher diversity marked long-lived donors relative to aged donors.

The sample comprised blood. The chain recombines TRBV7-2 with TRBJ2-3; D is uncertain. This sequence was found in a woman aged 25 to 39 in good health. As DNA, the CDR3 is TGTGCCAGCAGCTCCTACAGCACAGATACGCAGTATTTT. As protein: CASSSYSTDTQYF.